What follows are 15 T cell receptor beta chains derived from one specimen sequenced in a study of early T cells in non-severe SARS-CoV-2 infection. In TCRdb, the 5' RACE reads were re-called with MiXCR into one record per CDR3 protein. This sample carries 10,000 to 13,000 distinct CDR3 sequences, 4% to 5.5% of them seen once, and the ten largest clones take roughly 9.5%. Sample: whole blood. These receptors originate from an adult who was a healthcare worker with PCR-confirmed SARS-CoV-2 infection or an uninfected control (not recorded which).

Many counts were recorded for this clonotype. V usage is TRBV29-1 and J usage is TRBJ2-3; 7 bases match TRBD2. Trimming took 7 bases from V and 2 from J; bases not matched to a gene: 9. The germline gives CDR1 SQVTM, CDR2 ANQGSEA. The CDR3 runs to 14 residues. The CDR3 spells CSGEGTSATDTQYF. DNA of the CDR3: TGCAGCGGGGAGGGTACTAGCGCCACAGATACGCAGTATTTT.

At least ten counts were recorded for this clonotype. The rearrangement links TRBV7-8 to TRBJ1-1; D call uncertain. The CDR3 length is 15 residues. Trimming pared 7 bases from V and 0 bases from J, leaving 15 bases between. Per the germline V gene, CDR1 is SGHVS and CDR2 is FQNEAQ. CDR3 sequence reads: CASNPPDGLNTEAFF. CDR3 coding DNA: TGTGCCAGCAACCCCCCGGACGGCTTGAACACTGAAGCTTTCTTT. The variable domain in full, with the rest retrieved from reference TRBV7-8 and TRBJ1-1, is GAGVSQSPRYKVAKRGQDVALRCDPISGHVSLFWYQQALGQGPEFLTYFQNEAQLDKSGLPSDRFFAERPEGSVSTLKIQRTQQEDSAVYLCASNPPDGLNTEAFFGQGTRLTVV.

This chain joins TRBV7-9 and TRBJ2-5; tentative D call: TRBD1 (6 bases). CDR3 length equals 14 residues. In germline, CDR1 is SEHNR, CDR2 FQNEAQ (reference sequence). V lost 5 bases, J lost 4 bases, and 14 bases lay in between. The CDR3 nucleotides read TGTGCCAGCAGCCCAATCCAGGGGATAGAGACCCAGTACTTC. It yields the protein CASSPIQGIETQYF.

This clonotype was counted ten times or more. The chain couples TRBV29-1 to TRBJ2-3, with 12 bases matching TRBD1. The CDR3 sequence is 14 residues long. From germline, CDR1 is SQVTM and CDR2 ANQGSEA. J lost 2 bases, V lost 7 bases, and 4 bases had no gene match. The chain's CDR3 is CSALGQGATDTQYF. For the CDR3, the DNA is TGCAGCGCCCTGGGACAGGGGGCCACAGATACGCAGTATTTT.

This clonotype was counted only a few times. This chain joins TRBV20-1 and TRBJ1-5; D is undetermined. The CDR3 has 13 residues. Per germline, CDR1 DFQATT and CDR2 SNEGSKA (reference sequence). The V and J ends lost 6 bases and 5 bases respectively, with 14 bases between them. CDR3 sequence reads: CSAGGKGYQPQHF. In nucleotides, the CDR3 is TGCAGTGCCGGAGGAAAAGGGTATCAGCCCCAGCATTTT.

The table lists this clonotype with many counts. The chain has TRBV5-1 and TRBJ2-5; 10 bases agree with TRBD2. Germline-derived CDR1 and CDR2 are SGHRS and YFSETQ. The CDR3 totals 19 residues. J gave up 2 bases and V 3 bases, and 16 bases lay outside the gene matches. The CDR3 loop reads CASSSLRVFQRGGQETQYF. The CDR3 bases are TGCGCCAGCAGCTCACTCCGTGTGTTCCAGCGGGGGGGACAAGAGACCCAGTACTTC.

The sample holds many counts of this clonotype. The genes are TRBV5-1 and TRBJ2-5; the match to TRBD1 covers 9 bases. V dropped 3 bases and J dropped 7; count of bases not matched to a gene: 10. The CDR3 has 15 amino acids. Germline loops: CDR1 SGHRS, CDR2 YFSETQ. In DNA form, the CDR3 reads TGCGCCAGCAGCTCCACACAGGGGGCCGTGGGGACCCAGTACTTC. Translation: CASSSTQGAVGTQYF. Full variable domain (remainder filled in from reference TRBV5-1 and TRBJ2-5): KAGVTQTPRYLIKTRGQQVTLSCSPISGHRSVSWYQQTPGQGLQFLFEYFSETQRNKGNFPGRFSGRQFSNSRSEMNVSTLELGDSALYLCASSSTQGAVGTQYFGPGTRLLVL.

Within the sample, this clonotype is medium-sized. The CDR3 loop is CASSGRGSSYNEQFF. Written as DNA, the CDR3 is TGTGCCAGCAGCGGACGGGGGAGCTCCTACAATGAGCAGTTCTTC. V and J are TRBV9 and TRBJ2-1; possibly TRBD2 for D (6 bases). Trimming removed 3 bases at V and 0 bases at J, with 10 bases between. Germline CDR1 reads SGDLS; CDR2 reads YYNGEE. CDR3 length equals 15 residues.

By share of the sample, this clonotype is medium-sized. The chain combines TRBV27 with TRBJ2-7, with D uncertain. CDR1 is MNHEY and CDR2 is SMNVEV in the germline V gene (reference sequence). Trimming removed 2 bases from V and 0 bases from J, with 8 bases in between. This CDR3 is 14 amino acids long. CDR3 in amino acids: CASSLQRYSYEQYF. The DNA for the CDR3 is TGTGCCAGCAGTTTACAGCGTTACTCCTACGAGCAGTACTTC.

This clonotype was detected many times. The V and J genes are TRBV18 and TRBJ2-1; tentatively, D is TRBD1 or TRBD2 (5 bases each). The CDR3 is 17 amino acids. Germline CDR1 and CDR2: KGHSH and LQKENI. The V end lost 0 bases, the J end lost 1 base, and 13 bases lay between the germline ends. The CDR3 region is CASSPPRGEGSYNEQFF. The DNA for the CDR3 is TGTGCCAGCTCACCACCACGGGGAGAGGGGTCCTACAATGAGCAGTTCTTC.

This clonotype is medium-sized (0.01 to 0.1%). V and J are TRBV19 and TRBJ1-1; tentatively, D is TRBD1 (5 bases). V was pared by 6 bases and J by 0 bases, with 14 bases between. Looked up from germline, CDR1 is LNHDA and CDR2 is SQIVND (reference sequence). The CDR3 is made up of 15 amino acids. DNA for the CDR3: TGTGCCAGTAGCCAACCCGGGGCATTGAACACTGAAGCTTTCTTT. Protein: CASSQPGALNTEAFF.

Many counts were recorded for this clonotype. This chain connects TRBV6-8 to TRBJ2-7; tentative D call: TRBD1 (6 bases). Trimming removed 3 bases from V and 2 bases from J, with 17 bases in between. CDR3 length: 16 residues. Germline V CDR1 and CDR2: MNHGY, SAAAGT. CDR3: CASSYSFIGQPYEQYF. CDR3 in DNA: TGTGCCAGCAGTTATTCTTTTATCGGACAGCCCTACGAGCAGTACTTC.

This clonotype was found a few times. The chain is built from TRBV5-1 and TRBJ1-4; D not certain. Germline CDR1 SGHRS, CDR2 YFSETQ. The CDR3 spans 18 residues. Trimming removed 4 bases at V and 7 bases at J, with 26 bases between. Here the CDR3 reads CASSPRIGLGMDGEKLFF. In DNA, the CDR3 is TGCGCCAGCAGCCCCCGTATTGGTTTGGGGATGGACGGTGAAAAACTGTTTTTT. The full variable domain, its missing parts supplied by reference TRBV5-1 and TRBJ1-4, is KAGVTQTPRYLIKTRGQQVTLSCSPISGHRSVSWYQQTPGQGLQFLFEYFSETQRNKGNFPGRFSGRQFSNSRSEMNVSTLELGDSALYLCASSPRIGLGMDGEKLFFGSGTQLSVL.

This clonotype occurred many times. V gene TRBV7-9 combines with J gene TRBJ1-2; 9 positions agree with TRBD1. This CDR3 is built from 15 residues. Germline CDR1 reads SEHNR; CDR2 reads FQNEAQ (reference sequence). Trimming at V came to 10 bases and at J to 5 bases, leaving 14 bases not matched to a gene. DNA for the CDR3: TGTGCCATCCAACTCACTGGGGACAGGGTTTATGGCTACACCTTC. Protein product: CAIQLTGDRVYGYTF.

This rearrangement joins TRBV12-3 or TRBV12-4 to TRBJ2-3, with TRBD1 identical over 8 bases. This CDR3 region has 15 residues. V trimming: 1 base; J trimming: 4 bases; junction bases outside the gene matches: 4. This chain's CDR3 is CASSLDRGSADTQYF. In DNA form, the CDR3 reads TGTGCCAGCAGTTTAGACAGGGGGAGCGCAGATACGCAGTATTTT.